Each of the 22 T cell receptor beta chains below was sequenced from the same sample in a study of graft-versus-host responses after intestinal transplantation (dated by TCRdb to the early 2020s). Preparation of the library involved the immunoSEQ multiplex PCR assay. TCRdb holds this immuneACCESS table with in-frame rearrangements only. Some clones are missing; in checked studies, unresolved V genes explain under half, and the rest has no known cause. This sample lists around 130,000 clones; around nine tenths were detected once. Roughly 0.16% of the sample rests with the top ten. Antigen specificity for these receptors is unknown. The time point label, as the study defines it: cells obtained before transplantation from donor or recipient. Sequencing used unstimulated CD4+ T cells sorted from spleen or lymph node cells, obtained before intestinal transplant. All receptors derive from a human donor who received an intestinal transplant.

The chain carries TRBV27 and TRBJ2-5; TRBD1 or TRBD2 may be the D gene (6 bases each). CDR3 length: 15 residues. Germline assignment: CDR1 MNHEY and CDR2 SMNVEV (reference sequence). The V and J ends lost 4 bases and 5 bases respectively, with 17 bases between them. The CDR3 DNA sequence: TGTGCCAGCAGTTCCCGCAGGGGAGGTGGTGAGACCCAGTACTTC. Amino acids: CASSSRRGGGETQYF.

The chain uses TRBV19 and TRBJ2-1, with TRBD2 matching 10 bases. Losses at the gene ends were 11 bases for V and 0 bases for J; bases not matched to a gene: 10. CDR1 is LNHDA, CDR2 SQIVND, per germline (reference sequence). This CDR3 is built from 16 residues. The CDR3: CASAGGPLSSYNEQFF. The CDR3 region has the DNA TGTGCCTCAGCGGGGGGGCCACTCAGCTCCTACAATGAGCAGTTCTTC.

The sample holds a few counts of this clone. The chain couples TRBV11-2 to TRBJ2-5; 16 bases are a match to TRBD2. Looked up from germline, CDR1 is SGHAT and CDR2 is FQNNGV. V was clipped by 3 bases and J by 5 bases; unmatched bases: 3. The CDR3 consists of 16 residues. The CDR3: CASSFGTSGGAETQYF. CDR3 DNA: TGTGCCAGCAGCTTCGGGACTAGCGGGGGGGCTGAGACCCAGTACTTC.

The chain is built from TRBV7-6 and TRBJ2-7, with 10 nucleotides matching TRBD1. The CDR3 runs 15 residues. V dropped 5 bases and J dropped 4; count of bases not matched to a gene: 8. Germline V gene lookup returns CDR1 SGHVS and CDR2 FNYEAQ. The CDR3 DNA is TGTGCCAGCAGCCTTTCGGACAGGGGGAAATACGAGCAGTACTTC. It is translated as CASSLSDRGKYEQYF. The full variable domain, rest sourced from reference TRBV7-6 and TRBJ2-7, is GAGVSQSPRYKVTKRGQDVALRCDPISGHVSLYWYRQALGQGPEFLTYFNYEAQQDKSGLPNDRFSAERPEGSISTLTIQRTEQRDSAMYRCASSLSDRGKYEQYFGPGTRLTVT.

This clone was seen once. The CDR3 sequence is CASSLRDFGYTF. In DNA form, the CDR3 reads TGTGCCAGCAGCTTACGGGACTTCGGCTACACCTTC. The rearrangement links TRBV7-8 to TRBJ1-2; a weak D match, TRBD1 (5 bases). Trimming removed 2 bases at V and 8 bases at J, with 9 bases between. CDR1 SGHVS and CDR2 FQNEAQ come from the germline V gene. This CDR3 is built from 12 residues.

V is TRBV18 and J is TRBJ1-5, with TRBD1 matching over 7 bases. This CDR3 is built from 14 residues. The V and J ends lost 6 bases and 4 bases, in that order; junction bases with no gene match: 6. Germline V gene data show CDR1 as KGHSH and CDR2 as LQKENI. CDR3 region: CASSLQGRNQPQHF. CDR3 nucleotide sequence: TGTGCCAGCTCCCTACAGGGGAGAAATCAGCCCCAGCATTTT.

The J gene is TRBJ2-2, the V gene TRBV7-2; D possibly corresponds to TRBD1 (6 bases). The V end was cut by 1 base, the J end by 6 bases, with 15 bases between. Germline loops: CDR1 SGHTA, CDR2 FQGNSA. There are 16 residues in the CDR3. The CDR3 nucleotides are TGTGCCAGCAGCTTAGTGGTCAGCAGGGGAGCCGGGGAGCTGTTTTTT. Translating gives CASSLVVSRGAGELFF.

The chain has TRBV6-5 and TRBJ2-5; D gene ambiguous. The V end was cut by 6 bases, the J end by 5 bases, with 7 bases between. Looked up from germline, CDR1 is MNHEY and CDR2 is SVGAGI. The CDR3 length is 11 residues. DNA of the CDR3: TGTGCCAGCAGCCATGGGGAGACCCAGTACTTC. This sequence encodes CASSHGETQYF.

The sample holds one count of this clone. Here the CDR3 DNA reads TGTGCCAGCAGTTATAGAAAGGGACTAGCGGGGAATGAGCAGTTCTTC. Translated, it gives CASSYRKGLAGNEQFF. The gene calls are TRBV7-9 and TRBJ2-1; 13 bases map to TRBD2. V trimming: 6 bases; J trimming: 7 bases; junction bases outside the gene matches: 9. CDR1 and CDR2 (germline): SEHNR, FQNEAQ (reference sequence). The CDR3 contains 16 residues.

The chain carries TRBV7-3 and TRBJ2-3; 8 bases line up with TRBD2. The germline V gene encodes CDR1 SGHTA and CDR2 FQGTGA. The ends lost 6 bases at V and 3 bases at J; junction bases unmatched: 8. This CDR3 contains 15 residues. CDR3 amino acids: CASSTTGGRTDTQYF. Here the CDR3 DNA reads TGTGCCAGCAGTACTACGGGGGGGCGAACAGATACGCAGTATTTT. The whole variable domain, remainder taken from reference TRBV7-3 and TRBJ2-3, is GAGVSQTPSNKVTEKGKYVELRCDPISGHTALYWYRQSLGQGPEFLIYFQGTGAADDSGLPNDRFFAVRPEGSVSTLKIQRTERGDSAVYLCASSTTGGRTDTQYFGPGTRLTVL.

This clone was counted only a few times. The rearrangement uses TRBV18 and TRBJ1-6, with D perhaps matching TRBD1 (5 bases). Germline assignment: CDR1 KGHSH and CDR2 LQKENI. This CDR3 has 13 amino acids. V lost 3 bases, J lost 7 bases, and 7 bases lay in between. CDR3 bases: TGTGCCAGCTCACCCCGACAGAATTCACCCCTCCACTTT. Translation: CASSPRQNSPLHF.

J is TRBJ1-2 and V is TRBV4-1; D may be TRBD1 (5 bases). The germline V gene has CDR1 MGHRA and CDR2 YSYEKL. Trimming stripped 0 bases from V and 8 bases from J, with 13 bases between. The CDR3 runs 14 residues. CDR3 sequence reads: CASSQDWGVRGYTF. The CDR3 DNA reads TGCGCCAGCAGCCAAGATTGGGGGGTCCGAGGCTACACCTTC.

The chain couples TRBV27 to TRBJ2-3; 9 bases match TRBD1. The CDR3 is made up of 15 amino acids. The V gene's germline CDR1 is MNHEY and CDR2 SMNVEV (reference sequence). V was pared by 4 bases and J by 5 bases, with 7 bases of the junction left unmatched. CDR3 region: CASSSHRGRGDTQYF. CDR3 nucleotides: TGTGCCAGCAGTTCCCACAGGGGGCGCGGAGATACGCAGTATTTT.

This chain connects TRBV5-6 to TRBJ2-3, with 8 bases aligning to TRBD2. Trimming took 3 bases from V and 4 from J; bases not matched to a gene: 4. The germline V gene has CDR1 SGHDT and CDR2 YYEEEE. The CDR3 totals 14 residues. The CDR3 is CASSSLAGSDTQYF. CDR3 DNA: TGTGCCAGCAGCTCATTAGCGGGATCAGATACGCAGTATTTT. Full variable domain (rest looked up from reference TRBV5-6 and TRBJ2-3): DAGVTQSPTHLIKTRGQQVTLRCSPKSGHDTVSWYQQALGQGPQFIFQYYEEEERQRGNFPDRFSGHQFPNYSSELNVNALLLGDSALYLCASSSLAGSDTQYFGPGTRLTVL.

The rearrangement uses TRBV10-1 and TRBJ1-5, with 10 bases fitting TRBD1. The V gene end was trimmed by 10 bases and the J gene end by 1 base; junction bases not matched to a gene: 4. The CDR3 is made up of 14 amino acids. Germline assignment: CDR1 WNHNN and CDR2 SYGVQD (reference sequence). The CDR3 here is CATRTGGSNQPQHF. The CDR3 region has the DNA TGCGCCACCCGGACAGGGGGAAGCAATCAGCCCCAGCATTTT.

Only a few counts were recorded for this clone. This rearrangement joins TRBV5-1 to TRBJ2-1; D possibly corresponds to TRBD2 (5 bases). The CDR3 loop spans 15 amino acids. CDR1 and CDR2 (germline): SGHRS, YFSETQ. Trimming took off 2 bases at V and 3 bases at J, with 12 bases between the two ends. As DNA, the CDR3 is TGCGCCAGCAGCTTTACTTCGAGGGACTACAATGAGCAGTTCTTC. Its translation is CASSFTSRDYNEQFF.

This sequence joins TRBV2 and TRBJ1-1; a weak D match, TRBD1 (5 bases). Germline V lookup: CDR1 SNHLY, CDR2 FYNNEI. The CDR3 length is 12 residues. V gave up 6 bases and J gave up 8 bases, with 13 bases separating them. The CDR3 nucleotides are TGTGCCAGCAGGCTCCCGGGGCCCGAAGCTTTCTTT. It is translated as CASRLPGPEAFF.

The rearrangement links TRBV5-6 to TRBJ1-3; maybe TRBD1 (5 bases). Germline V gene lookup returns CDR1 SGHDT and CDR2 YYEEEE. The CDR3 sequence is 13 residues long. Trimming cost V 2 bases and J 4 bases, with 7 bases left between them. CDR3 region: CASSFGTGNTIYF. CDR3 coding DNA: TGTGCCAGCAGCTTCGGGACCGGAAACACCATATATTTT.

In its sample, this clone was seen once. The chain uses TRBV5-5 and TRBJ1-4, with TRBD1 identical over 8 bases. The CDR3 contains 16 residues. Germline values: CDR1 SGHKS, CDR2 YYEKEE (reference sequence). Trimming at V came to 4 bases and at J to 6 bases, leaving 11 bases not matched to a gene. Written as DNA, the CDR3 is TGTGCCAGCAGCAGGTTGGAAGGACAGGGCTATGAAAAACTGTTTTTT. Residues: CASSRLEGQGYEKLFF.

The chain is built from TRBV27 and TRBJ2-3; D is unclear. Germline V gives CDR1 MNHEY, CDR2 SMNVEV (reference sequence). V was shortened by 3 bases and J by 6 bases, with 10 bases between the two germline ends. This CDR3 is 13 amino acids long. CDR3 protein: CASSLQDGDTQYF. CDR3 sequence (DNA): TGTGCCAGCAGTTTGCAGGATGGGGATACGCAGTATTTT.

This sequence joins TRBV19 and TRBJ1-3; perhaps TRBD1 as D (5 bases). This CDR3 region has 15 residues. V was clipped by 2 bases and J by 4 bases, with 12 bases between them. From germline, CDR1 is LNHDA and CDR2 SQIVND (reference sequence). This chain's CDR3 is CASSIIADNGNTIYF. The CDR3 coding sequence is TGTGCCAGTAGTATAATAGCGGACAACGGAAACACCATATATTTT.

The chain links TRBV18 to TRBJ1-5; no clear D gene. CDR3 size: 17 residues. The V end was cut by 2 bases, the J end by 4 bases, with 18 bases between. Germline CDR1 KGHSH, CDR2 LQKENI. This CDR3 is CASSPTRAGPSNQPQHF. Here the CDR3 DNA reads TGTGCCAGCTCACCAACGAGAGCAGGACCCTCGAATCAGCCCCAGCATTTT.